Sequencing of this T cell receptor (beta chain) was carried out in a study of shared clonotypes between healthy human individuals (dated by TCRdb to 2020 to 2022). Background for the entire study: The cohort included three men and two women between 18 and 49 years of age. For each donor, three plates each were used for CD4 naive and CD4 memory, two plates were used for CD8 naive, and one plate was used for CD8 memory. The study deeply sequenced blood TCR repertoires of 5 or 6 healthy adults to estimate repertoire size and the extent of clonotype sharing between individuals. To increase sequencing depth and limit assay-specific biases, different laboratories used diverse techniques to prepare libraries and sequence TCR repertoires. Between about 0.8 and 8.9 billion PBMCs per donor were obtained by leukapheresis. Results and caveats for the whole study, not just this receptor: Naive subsets generally had larger estimated clonotype richness than memory subsets did. Clonotypes shared by all four sorted-subset donors showed higher generation probabilities than non-shared clonotypes. Sharing across several donors was observed for approximately 5% of naive CD4, less than 4% of naive CD8, around 2.5% of memory CD4, and roughly 0.4% of memory CD8 clonotypes. Even with the large sequencing depth, rarefaction of the sorted-subset datasets indicated that sequencing was incomplete. Based on pairwise subsampling, the degree of clonotype sharing among donors was expected to be affected by sequencing depth. Because the study included a small number of donors, the genetic and exposure-history diversity represented was limited. Sampling was restricted to blood, and TCR repertoires in tissue are likely to differ from TCR repertoires in blood.

To note about this clone: Its binding antigen is unknown. Nothing much larger sits one base from this clone, and base qualities are not available.

Using the deep immunoSEQ assay, TCR CDR3 regions were amplified from genomic DNA by multiplex PCR. Extracted genomic DNA from each cell subset was spread evenly across all wells of several immunoSEQ 96-well plates, with each plate serving as a replicate. For sorted subsets, roughly 200 ng of genomic DNA, equivalent to roughly 33,000 T cell genomes, went into each replicate PCR. The purified libraries were quantified using a Qubit 3.0 fluorometer, sized with a Bioanalyzer 2100, and then quantified again using the KAPA Library Quantification kit. A separate single-read 150-cycle Illumina NextSeq 550 flow cell was used to sequence each immunoSEQ 96-well plate. On the study's bioinformatics: The immunoSEQ output contained only junctional sequences without quality scores, so filtering could not match that applied to full-length reads. Sequences were annotated with PyIR, a Python wrapper for IgBLAST v1.9, using IMGT germline references to assign V/J genes and CDR3. Reads were removed for weak V/J assignments (E-value above 1e-6), missing CDR3, stop codons, out-of-frame junctions, or ambiguous translated residues. V3J clonotypes were defined as sequences sharing an identical inferred V gene, J gene, and CDR3 amino acid sequence. Percentage overlap between repertoires was calculated by dividing the number of shared unique clonotypes by the size of the smaller repertoire. Richness of each repertoire was evaluated using RTK rarefaction, the Chao1 estimator, and Recon v2.1 estimates of unobserved clonotypes. Generation probabilities for all TCRbeta clonotypes obtained by the gDNA method from a handful of donors were computed using OLGA. TCRdb mirrors the immuneACCESS table, restricted to in-frame sequences. Some clones are absent from its copies; in checked studies, under half trace to an unresolved V gene, and the reason for the others is unknown. D and trimming were read from the DNA, whereas the V and J calls and clone size are those reported in that table. Here the sample has 2,500,000 or so clones; approximately 94% occur a single time. The ten top clones hold around 0.15% of the sample.

Healthy HIV-negative adults with no recently reported acute infections or vaccinations were included as donors. All donors were Caucasian adults living in Nashville, Tennessee, USA. Magnetic negative selection was used to enrich CD4+ T cells, after which naive cells were positively selected on CD45RA and the negative fraction became the memory subset. Blood was obtained by leukapheresis, after which PBMCs were separated by Ficoll-Histopaque density gradient centrifugation and cryopreserved in liquid nitrogen vapor phase. Analytical flow cytometry was used to check the purity and quantity of every magnetically sorted T cell population. Genomic DNA was isolated from each sorted fraction and quantified by UV absorbance on a Nanodrop 2000c. Measured from the cysteine to the phenylalanine, the CDR3 is 15 residues long. Only CDR3 DNA is held: 45 bases, read in frame from base 1. The germline V gene encodes CDR1 MDHEN and CDR2 SYDVKM. Cut back by 6 bases and 5 bases, the V and J ends lie 14 bases apart.

The sample was naive CD4+ T cells sorted from blood. The sample's cell subset or site label is to be understood as: CD45RA+ positively selected. In this chain, TRBV28 is recombined with TRBJ1-6, with TRBD1 perhaps the D gene, on 6 matching bases. The receptor comes from a man between 18 and 35 years old in good health. Here is the DNA: TGTGCCAGCAGGCCCCACAGGGACAATAATTCACCCCTCCACTTT. Translated, it reads CASRPHRDNNSPLHF.